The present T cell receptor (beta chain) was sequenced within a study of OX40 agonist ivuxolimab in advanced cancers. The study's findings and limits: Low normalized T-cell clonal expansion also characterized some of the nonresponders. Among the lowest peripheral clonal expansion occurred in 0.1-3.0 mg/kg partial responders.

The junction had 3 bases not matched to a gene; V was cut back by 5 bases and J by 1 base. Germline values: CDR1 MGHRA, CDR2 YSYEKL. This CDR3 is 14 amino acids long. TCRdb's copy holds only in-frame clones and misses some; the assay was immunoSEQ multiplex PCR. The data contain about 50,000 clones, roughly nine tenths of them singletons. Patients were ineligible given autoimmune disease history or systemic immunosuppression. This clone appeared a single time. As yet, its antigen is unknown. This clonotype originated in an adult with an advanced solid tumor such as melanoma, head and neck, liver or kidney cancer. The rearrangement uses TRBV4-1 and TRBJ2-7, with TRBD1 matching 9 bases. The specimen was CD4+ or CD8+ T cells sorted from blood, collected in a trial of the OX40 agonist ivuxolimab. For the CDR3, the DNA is TGCGCCAGCAGCTGGGGACAGGGTTCCTACGAGCAGTACTTC. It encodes CASSWGQGSYEQYF.